This T cell receptor (beta chain) was retrieved from a study of OX40 agonist ivuxolimab in advanced cancers. Repertoires were generated with immunoSEQ multiplex PCR, while TCRdb's copy carries only in-frame clones and drops some. Of roughly 13,000 clones listed, 82% are singletons. Trimming took 4 bases from V and 5 from J; bases not matched to a gene: 10. Germline CDR1 reads SNHLY; CDR2 reads FYNNEI. The length of the CDR3 is 17 residues. In its sample, this clone was seen a few times. This TCR derives from an adult with an advanced solid tumor such as melanoma, head and neck, liver or kidney cancer. The chain combines TRBV2 with TRBJ2-5, with 13 bases fitting TRBD2. The specimen was CD4+ or CD8+ T cells sorted from blood, collected in a trial of the OX40 agonist ivuxolimab. CDR3 amino acids: CASSVSMTSGRSETQYF. Here the CDR3 DNA reads TGTGCCAGCAGTGTTTCGATGACTAGCGGGAGGAGTGAGACCCAGTACTTC.